This T cell receptor beta chain was recovered during a study of tumor-infiltrating lymphocytes in primary liver carcinoma. About this clonotype: One end of the junction is discordant with germline, which a read error may explain.

Germline CDR1 reads MNHEY; CDR2 reads SVGAGI. The CDR3 loop spans 17 amino acids. A constant-region primer primed TCR beta cDNA synthesis from roughly 520 ng of total RNA. The TCR beta library was amplified through three nested multiplex PCR rounds in a modified ARM-PCR procedure. It was with TRBV1-TRBV30 forward primers and a C-beta reverse primer that the first two PCR rounds were run, at around 9 cycles each. Via MiXCR, TCRdb re-called the multiplex PCR reads, giving one row per CDR3 protein. This sample carries about 190,000 distinct CDR3 sequences, 85% of them seen once, and the ten largest clones take about a sixth. Starting material for RNA and DNA co-extraction consisted of about 17-32 mg of unsorted bulk tissue.

The rearrangement joins TRBV6-5 to TRBJ1-2; 11 bases match TRBD1. The specimen was tumor tissue from primary liver carcinoma. The source of this sequence is a man aged 40-49 years with primary liver carcinoma and hepatitis B virus infection. The CDR3 DNA is TGTGTCATCAAGGGGGGACAGGGGGATCGATTCGGCTATGACTACACCTTC. It codes for CVIKGGQGDRFGYDYTF.